A single sample is the source of the 7 T cell receptor beta chains below, sequenced in a study of CD8+ T cells in alopecia areata. RNA extraction was followed by reverse transcription into cDNA, which acted as the sequencing template. Produced via immunoSEQ multiplex PCR; TCRdb's table is partial and in-frame only. The sample lists hundreds of thousands of clones, 55% to 75% occurring once. As for treatment: oral pan-JAK inhibitor, 5-10 mg twice daily. The material sequenced was CD4+ T cells sorted from blood, taken at week 24, from a patient treated with tofacitinib. Receptors originate from a human donor with alopecia areata.

The CDR3 coding sequence is TGTGCCAGCAGTTACCGGGGGAACAATCAGCCCCAGCATTTT. It translates to CASSYRGNNQPQHF. The chain employs TRBV6-5 and TRBJ1-5; D perhaps matches TRBD1 (5 bases). V shed 2 bases and J shed 3 bases, with 8 bases lying between them. The germline V gene has CDR1 MNHEY and CDR2 SVGAGI. The CDR3 extends over 14 amino acids.

This clone was detected a few times. This chain uses TRBV14 with TRBJ2-3; D might be TRBD1 or TRBD2, each matching 5 bases. V was clipped by 3 bases and J by 4 bases, with 20 bases between them. The CDR3 has 17 amino acids. Germline CDR1 is SGHDN and CDR2 is FVKESK. CDR3 amino acids: CASSHGSFGALPDTQYF. The CDR3 nucleotides are TGTGCCAGCAGCCATGGGAGCTTTGGGGCGCTACCAGATACGCAGTATTTT.

This chain's CDR3 is CAWRAAGQGLSNQPQHF. The DNA for the CDR3 is TGTGCCTGGAGGGCAGCAGGACAGGGGTTGAGCAATCAGCCCCAGCATTTT. This chain connects TRBV30 to TRBJ1-5; 9 positions match TRBD1. The J segment lost 1 base and the V segment lost 3 bases, leaving 10 bases of the junction unmatched. Germline values: CDR1 GTSNPN, CDR2 SVGIG (reference sequence). The CDR3 loop spans 17 amino acids. Full variable domain (remainder filled in from reference TRBV30 and TRBJ1-5): SQTIHQWPATLVQPVGSPLSLECTVEGTSNPNLYWYRQAAGRGLQLLFYSVGIGQISSEVPQNLSASRPQDRQFILSSKKLLLSDSGFYLCAWRAAGQGLSNQPQHFGDGTRLSIL.

The rearrangement joins TRBV29-1 to TRBJ2-3, with D unresolved. In germline, CDR1 is SQVTM, CDR2 ANQGSEA. Trimming cost V 4 bases and J 3 bases, with 11 bases left between them. This CDR3 is built from 13 residues. The CDR3 DNA follows: TGCAGCGTTGGGGCTCGGATGACAGATACGCAGTATTTT. This codes for CSVGARMTDTQYF.

The V and J genes are TRBV5-4 and TRBJ1-1, with D uncertain. The germline V gene has CDR1 SGHNT and CDR2 YYREEE (reference sequence). CDR3 length: 15 residues. Trimming shortened V by 2 bases and J by 0 bases, and 11 bases separated the two germline ends. For the CDR3, the DNA is TGTGCCAGCAGCTTACTCATAAACATGAACACTGAAGCTTTCTTT. Its protein is CASSLLINMNTEAFF.

The chain uses TRBV4-2 and TRBJ1-5, with D tentatively TRBD1 (6 bases). Per the germline V gene, CDR1 is LGHNA and CDR2 is YNFKEQ. V dropped 3 bases and J dropped 7 bases, with 19 bases sitting between them. The CDR3 has 16 amino acids. The CDR3 protein is CASSHGTSSTVQPQHF. CDR3 nucleotide sequence: TGTGCCAGCAGCCATGGGACATCTAGCACTGTGCAGCCCCAGCATTTT.

A few counts support this clone. The V gene is TRBV11-1, the J gene TRBJ1-2; the D is unclear. The V and J ends lost 2 bases and 8 bases respectively, with 9 bases between them. CDR1 and CDR2 from the germline V gene are SGHAT and FQDESV (reference sequence). This CDR3 contains 12 residues. CDR3 nucleotides: TGTGCCAGCAGCTTACGAAGGGAAGGCTACACCTTC. It encodes CASSLRREGYTF.